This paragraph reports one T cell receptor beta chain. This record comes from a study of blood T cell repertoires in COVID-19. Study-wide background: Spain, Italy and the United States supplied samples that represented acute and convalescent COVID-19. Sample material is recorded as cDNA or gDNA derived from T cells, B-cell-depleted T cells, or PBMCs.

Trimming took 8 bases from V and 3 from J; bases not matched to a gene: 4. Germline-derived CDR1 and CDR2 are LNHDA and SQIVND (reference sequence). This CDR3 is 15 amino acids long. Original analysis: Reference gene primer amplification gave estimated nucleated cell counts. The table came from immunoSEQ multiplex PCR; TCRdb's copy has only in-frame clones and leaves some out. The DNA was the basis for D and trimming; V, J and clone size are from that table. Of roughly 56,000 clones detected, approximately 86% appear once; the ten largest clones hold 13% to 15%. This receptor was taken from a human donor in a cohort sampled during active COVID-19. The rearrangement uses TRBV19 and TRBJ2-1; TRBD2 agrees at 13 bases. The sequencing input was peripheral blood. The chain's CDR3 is CASQGTSGNYNEQFF. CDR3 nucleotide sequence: TGTGCCAGTCAGGGGACTAGCGGGAACTACAATGAGCAGTTCTTC.